The present TCR beta chain was sequenced within a study of blood T cell repertoires in COVID-19 (dated by TCRdb to 2019 to 2021). Some background on the complete study: Samples from collaborators originated in the United States, Italy and Spain and spanned both the acute and convalescent phases of COVID-19. The prospective study material was composed of cDNA or gDNA derived from T cells, B-cell-depleted T cells, or PBMCs. Deeply sampled blood TCRbeta repertoires from subjects exposed to, actively infected with, or recovered from COVID-19 were included in the dataset. A freely available public database, intended as a resource for researchers studying the immune response to SARS-CoV-2, is where the repertoires were released. The samples were drawn from two sources: the first 160 participants of the ongoing ImmuneRACE study, and 1,000 to 1,500 subjects contributed by 6 global collaborators. The sample metadata nearly always contained a de-identified subject ID, COVID-19 status, age in years and sex. Where available, HLA class I and class II types were obtained from metadata supplied by the sample provider rather than from assay-based typing. Results the study describes overall, beyond this receptor: How much clinical and demographic metadata was included differed by source and by participant, and the metadata was provided uncurated.

Remarks on this clone: Its antigen has not been determined. One base away there is no much larger clone; base qualities are not given.

The immunoSEQ Assay, a bias-controlled multiplex PCR, was used to amplify TCRbeta CDR3 regions from genomic DNA. Regarding the original processing steps: Nucleated cell counts per sample were estimated from amplification of reference gene primers within the assay. To quantify the absolute abundance of each unique TCRbeta CDR3 rearrangement, sequence reads were collapsed and filtered. Productive Simpson clonality was computed per sample as the square root of Simpson's diversity index over productive rearrangements. Not all clones reach the TCRdb copy of this immuneACCESS table, which keeps in-frame sequences only. Checked studies attribute under half of the gap to unresolved V genes and leave the rest unexplained. D and trimming were read from the DNA, whereas the V and J calls and clone size are those reported in that table. The sample table contains over 250,000 clones; only one count was recorded for approximately 90% of them. The ten largest make up about 8.9% of the sample.

As encoded in the germline V gene, CDR1 is KGHSH while CDR2 is LQKENI. Germline trimming: 3 bases from V, 0 bases from J; junction bases outside gene matches: 14. The CDR3 spans 19 residues, from the cysteine through the phenylalanine. The CDR3 DNA has 57 bases and is translated from base 1. In the prospective study, participants were 18 to 89 years old, resided in approximately 22 geographic areas of the United States, and were enrolled through a virtual design. To assign participants to cohorts, the prospective study relied on clinical history that participants themselves reported in a screening survey and a study questionnaire. For ImmuneRACE Cohort 3, a participant was defined as recovered based on two consecutive negative NP/OP PCR tests, clearance by a healthcare professional, or resolution of symptoms. Mobile phlebotomists in the prospective study collected whole blood, serum and a nasopharyngeal or oropharyngeal swab from every participant. Prospective study participants could optionally give additional blood draws and questionnaires over a roughly 2-month period. Prospective study blood samples were shipped either frozen or at room temperature before DNA extraction.

The TCR originated in a woman aged 18-35 years who had recovered from COVID-19. The source material was PBMCs or T cells enriched from blood (not recorded which). The chain uses TRBV18 and TRBJ1-3; a stretch of 7 junction bases matches TRBD1. For the CDR3, the sequence is CASSPNGGTARFSGNTIYF. In nucleotides, the sequence is TGTGCCAGCTCACCTAACGGCGGGACAGCCAGATTCTCTGGAAACACCATATATTTT.